These 4 T cell receptor beta chains were sequenced from one sample in a study of T-cell memory formation after mild COVID-19. TCRdb reprocessed the 5' RACE reads via MiXCR and lists one record per CDR3 protein. Among 350,000 to 550,000 distinct CDR3 sequences listed, roughly 18% were seen once. The sequencing sample was made of PBMCs or a T cell subset sorted from them (not recorded which). These receptors all come from a man younger than 35 who had mild COVID-19 (a few samples of this study predate the infection). Cell type and time point are not known.

This clonotype was seen more than once but under ten times. The J gene is TRBJ2-3, the V gene TRBV7-2, with a possible D match to TRBD2 (6 bases). The CDR3 has 14 residues. The germline CDR1 and CDR2 sequences are SGHTA and FQGNSA. The V end lost 11 bases, the J end lost 1 base, and 16 bases lay between the germline ends. This CDR3 reads CAETAGRRTDTQYF. CDR3 sequence (DNA): TGTGCCGAGACGGCGGGGCGACGCACAGATACGCAGTATTTT.

This clonotype has more than one count but fewer than ten. The chain carries TRBV11-3 and TRBJ2-2; 8 bases fit TRBD1. With V trimmed by 4 bases and J by 7 bases, 2 bases remained unmatched. There are 13 residues in the CDR3. CDR1 is SGHNT and CDR2 is YENEEA in the germline V gene. The CDR3 region is CASSYRGNGELFF. In DNA form, the CDR3 reads TGTGCCAGCAGCTACAGGGGGAACGGGGAGCTGTTTTTT.

This clonotype was recorded many times. This chain uses TRBV7-2 with TRBJ1-1; D is uncertain. The CDR3 runs 14 residues. Trimming took 5 bases from V and 5 from J, leaving 15 bases between them. Germline V gene lookup returns CDR1 SGHTA and CDR2 FQGNSA. Written as DNA, the CDR3 is TGTGCCAGCAGCCAGGCATGGGGTTGGACTGAAGCTTTCTTT. Its translation: CASSQAWGWTEAFF.

The table lists this clonotype with a count of one. V is TRBV5-1 and J is TRBJ2-6; no clear D. Trimming took off 0 bases at V and 0 bases at J, with 10 bases between the two ends. The CDR3 has 17 residues. CDR1 and CDR2 (germline): SGHRS, YFSETQ. For the CDR3, the DNA is TGCGCCAGCAGCTTGGAACACCTATCCTCTGGGGCCAACGTCCTGACTTTC. This gives the protein CASSLEHLSSGANVLTF.